The 13 T cell receptor beta chains below all came from one sample that was sequenced in a study of blood T cell repertoires in COVID-19. Some clones are missing from TCRdb's copy, which holds only in-frame ones; the method was immunoSEQ multiplex PCR. The table records around 170,000 clones, 80% to 90% of them present only once. Sequencing was performed on peripheral blood. These receptors were taken from a woman aged 70-85 years with acute or convalescent COVID-19.

The chain is built from TRBV6-2 or TRBV6-3 and TRBJ2-2; D gene uncertain. V shed 5 bases and J shed 3 bases, with 13 bases lying between them. Germline V CDR1 and CDR2: MNHEY, SVGEGT. The CDR3 spans 15 residues. CDR3 nucleotides: TGTGCCAGCAGTAAACGGCAGGATGACACCGGGGAGCTGTTTTTT. Amino acid sequence: CASSKRQDDTGELFF.

This clone was recorded only once. The gene calls are TRBV15 and TRBJ2-1; TRBD2 might be the D (6 bases). The CDR3 has 15 amino acids. V was cut by 2 bases and J by 10 bases, with 18 bases left in between. CDR1 is LNHNV, CDR2 YYDKDF, per germline (reference sequence). Here the CDR3 reads CATSRPGLDILEQFF. CDR3 nucleotide sequence: TGTGCCACCAGCAGACCGGGACTGGATATTTTGGAGCAGTTCTTC. Together with reference TRBV15 and TRBJ2-1, the CDR3 gives the full variable domain: DAMVIQNPRYQVTQFGKPVTLSCSQTLNHNVMYWYQQKSSQAPKLLFHYYDKDFNNEADTPDNFQSRRPNTSFCFLDIRSPGLGDTAMYLCATSRPGLDILEQFFGPGTRLTVL.

V usage is TRBV5-3 and J usage is TRBJ2-1, with 9 nucleotides matching TRBD2. TRBV5-3 is an open reading frame, and its role is uncertain. The junction had 4 bases not matched to a gene; V was cut back by 0 bases and J by 0 bases. CDR3 length: 17 residues. DNA for the CDR3: TGTGCCAGAAGCTTGGGACTAGCGGAGGGCTCCTACAATGAGCAGTTCTTC. It codes for CARSLGLAEGSYNEQFF.

This sequence joins TRBV5-5 and TRBJ1-6; no definite D call. The germline V gene encodes CDR1 SGHKS and CDR2 YYEKEE (reference sequence). The CDR3 is 12 amino acids. Trimming shortened V by 1 base and J by 12 bases, and 8 bases separated the two germline ends. This chain's CDR3 is CASSLSSGPLHF. CDR3 nucleotide sequence: TGTGCCAGCAGCTTGAGTTCGGGACCCCTCCACTTT.

This sequence joins TRBV4-1 and TRBJ1-1; D gene uncertain. The germline gives CDR1 MGHRA, CDR2 YSYEKL. The CDR3 is 14 residues long. Trimming took 1 base from V and 6 from J, leaving 12 bases between them. CDR3 bases: TGCGCCAGCAGCCAAGCCGGGGAAAGAGCTGAAGCTTTCTTT. Translation: CASSQAGERAEAFF.

This chain joins TRBV3-1 (or the pseudogene TRBV3-2) and TRBJ2-7; D call uncertain. V was cut by 4 bases and J by 2 bases, with 6 bases left in between. Germline V CDR1 and CDR2: LGHDT, YNNKEL (reference sequence). The length of the CDR3 is 12 residues. The CDR3 here is CASSPYAYEQYF. The CDR3 region has the DNA TGTGCCAGCAGCCCCTACGCCTACGAGCAGTACTTC.

This chain links TRBV6-5 with TRBJ2-7; the match to TRBD1 covers 9 bases. The germline gives CDR1 MNHEY, CDR2 SVGAGI. The CDR3 extends over 14 amino acids. V gave up 7 bases and J gave up 4 bases; unmatched junction bases: 8. The CDR3 DNA sequence: TGTGCCAGCACCATACAGGGGGCGGCGTACGAGCAGTACTTC. Encoded protein: CASTIQGAAYEQYF.

The table lists this clone with a few counts. The genes are TRBV7-9 and TRBJ1-4, with a weak D call TRBD1 (5 bases). Germline V gives CDR1 SEHNR, CDR2 FQNEAQ (reference sequence). The CDR3 runs to 14 residues. The germline V and J ends were trimmed by 5 bases and 3 bases, with 10 bases remaining between them. This chain's CDR3 is CASSQDTSNEKLFF. CDR3 sequence (DNA): TGTGCCAGCAGCCAGGACACCTCTAATGAAAAACTGTTTTTT.

CDR3 region: CASSQEGSYTYNEQFF. CDR3 DNA sequence: TGTGCCAGCAGCCAAGAGGGCAGTTACACCTACAATGAGCAGTTCTTC. The chain carries TRBV14 and TRBJ2-1; D call uncertain. The CDR3 totals 16 residues. CDR1 is SGHDN, CDR2 FVKESK, per germline. Between the trimmed V and J ends, which lost 0 bases and 2 bases, there was a span of 11 bases.

The V call is TRBV27, the J call TRBJ1-2; 10 nucleotides match TRBD1. The CDR3 extends over 17 amino acids. Trimming cost V 1 base and J 4 bases; bases outside gene matches: 9. Germline-derived CDR1 and CDR2 are MNHEY and SMNVEV (reference sequence). The CDR3 region has the DNA TGTGCCAGCAGTTTATTGGGACAGGGGTTGGCGTTCTATGGCTACACCTTC. Translating gives CASSLLGQGLAFYGYTF.

This rearrangement joins TRBV5-4 to TRBJ1-2, with D maybe TRBD1 (5 bases). Trimming pared 3 bases from V and 4 bases from J, leaving 16 bases between. CDR3 length equals 15 residues. Germline V gene data show CDR1 as SGHNT and CDR2 as YYREEE (reference sequence). For the CDR3, the DNA is TGTGCCAGCAGCTCACCCGGGGCGGGAATCTATGGCTACACCTTC. This codes for CASSSPGAGIYGYTF.

The chain couples TRBV7-6 to TRBJ2-1; TRBD2 matches at 7 bases. The CDR3 contains 18 residues. From germline, CDR1 is SGHVS and CDR2 FNYEAQ. The V gene end was trimmed by 1 base and the J gene end by 2 bases; junction bases not matched to a gene: 11. This CDR3 reads CASSLEGVAGSPYNEQFF. DNA of the CDR3: TGTGCCAGCAGCTTAGAAGGGGTAGCGGGTTCCCCCTACAATGAGCAGTTCTTC.

The CDR3 loop reads CASSPRTSGNYEQFF. In nucleotides, the CDR3 is TGTGCCAGCTCACCGAGGACTAGCGGGAACTATGAGCAGTTCTTC. The rearrangement uses TRBV18 and TRBJ2-1, with 12 bases matching TRBD2. Germline CDR1 and CDR2: KGHSH and LQKENI. The J segment lost 8 bases and the V segment lost 3 bases, leaving 5 bases of the junction unmatched. The CDR3 has 15 residues.